This entry features one T cell receptor (beta chain) sequence. Its specificity is unknown. These data come from a study of cytomegalovirus exposure and HLA in healthy donors. Study-wide results and caveats: A later analysis appeared to link common viral pathogens to several of the most significant clusters.

Likely unrecorded immune exposures existed in these nominally healthy donors. With 60 Vbeta and 13 Jbeta primers, the PCR was carried out. Source study methods: In a later analysis, the count reached some 88 million unique TCR beta chains, with roughly 9.9 million shared. Sequencing was performed with immunoSEQ multiplex PCR; in TCRdb, only in-frame clones are kept and a portion is missing. The DNA was the basis for D and trimming; V, J and clone size are from that table. The table lists over 85,000 clones, around three quarters of them singletons. Germline assignment: CDR1 SEHNR and CDR2 FQNEAQ (reference sequence). The CDR3 contains 12 residues. V shed 5 bases and J shed 2 bases, with 7 bases lying between them.

The origin of this receptor is a man between 35 and 55 years old in good health and CMV-seronegative. V gene TRBV7-9 combines with J gene TRBJ2-7; maybe TRBD2 (5 bases). Sequenced: PBMCs. As DNA, the CDR3 is TGTGCCAGCAGCCCCGGGGCCTACGAGCAGTACTTC. As protein: CASSPGAYEQYF. The full variable domain, completed using reference TRBV7-9 and TRBJ2-7, is DTGVSQNPRHKITKRGQNVTFRCDPISEHNRLYWYRQTLGQGPEFLTYFQNEAQLEKSRLLSDRFSAERPKGSFSTLEIQRTEQGDSAMYLCASSPGAYEQYFGPGTRLTVT.